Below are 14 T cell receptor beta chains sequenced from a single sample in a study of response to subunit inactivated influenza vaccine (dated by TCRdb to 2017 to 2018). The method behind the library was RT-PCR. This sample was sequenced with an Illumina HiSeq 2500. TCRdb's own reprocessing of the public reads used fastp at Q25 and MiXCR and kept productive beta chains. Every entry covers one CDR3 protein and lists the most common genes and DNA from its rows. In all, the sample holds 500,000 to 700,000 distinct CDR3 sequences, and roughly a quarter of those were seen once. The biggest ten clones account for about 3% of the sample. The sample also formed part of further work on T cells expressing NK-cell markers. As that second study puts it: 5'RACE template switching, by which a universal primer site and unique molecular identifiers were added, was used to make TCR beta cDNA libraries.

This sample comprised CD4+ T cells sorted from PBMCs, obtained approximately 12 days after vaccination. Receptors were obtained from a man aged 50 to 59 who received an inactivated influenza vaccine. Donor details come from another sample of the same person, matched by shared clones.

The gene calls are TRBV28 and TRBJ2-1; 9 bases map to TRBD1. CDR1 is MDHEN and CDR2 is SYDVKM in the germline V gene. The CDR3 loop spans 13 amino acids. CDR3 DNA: TGTGTAACCCTGGGGACAGGGATCCATGAGCAGTTCTTC. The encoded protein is CVTLGTGIHEQFF.

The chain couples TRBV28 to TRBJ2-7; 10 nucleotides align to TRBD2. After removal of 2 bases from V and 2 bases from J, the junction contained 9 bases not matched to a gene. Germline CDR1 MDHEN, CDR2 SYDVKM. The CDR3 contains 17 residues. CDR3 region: CASSLLASGRLAYEQYF. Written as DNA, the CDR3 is TGTGCCAGCAGTTTACTGGCTAGCGGGAGACTAGCCTACGAGCAGTACTTC.

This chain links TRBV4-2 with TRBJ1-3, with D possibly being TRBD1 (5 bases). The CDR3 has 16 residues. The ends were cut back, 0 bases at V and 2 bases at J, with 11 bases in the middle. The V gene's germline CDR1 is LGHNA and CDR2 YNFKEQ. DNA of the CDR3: TGTGCCAGCAGCCAAGATGCAACAGGAGCTGGAAACACCATATATTTT. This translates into CASSQDATGAGNTIYF.

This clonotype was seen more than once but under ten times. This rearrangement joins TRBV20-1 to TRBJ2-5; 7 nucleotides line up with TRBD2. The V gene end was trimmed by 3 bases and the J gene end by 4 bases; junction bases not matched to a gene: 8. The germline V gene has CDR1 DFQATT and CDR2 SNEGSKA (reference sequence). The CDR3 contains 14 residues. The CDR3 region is CSARGGDLRETQYF. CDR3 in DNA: TGCAGTGCTAGGGGGGGGGATTTACGAGAGACCCAGTACTTC.

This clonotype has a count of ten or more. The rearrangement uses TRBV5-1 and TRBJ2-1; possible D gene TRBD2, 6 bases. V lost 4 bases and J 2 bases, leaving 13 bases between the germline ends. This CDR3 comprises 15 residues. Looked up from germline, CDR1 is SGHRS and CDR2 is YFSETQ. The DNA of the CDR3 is TGCGCCAGCAGCGTAAGCGGGCTTACCTACAATGAGCAGTTCTTC. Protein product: CASSVSGLTYNEQFF.

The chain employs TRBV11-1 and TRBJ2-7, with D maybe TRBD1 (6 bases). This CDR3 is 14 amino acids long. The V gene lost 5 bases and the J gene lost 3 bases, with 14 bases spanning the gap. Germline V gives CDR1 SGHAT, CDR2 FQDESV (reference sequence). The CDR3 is CASSTRQELYEQYF. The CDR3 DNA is TGTGCCAGCAGCACTCGACAGGAACTCTACGAGCAGTACTTC. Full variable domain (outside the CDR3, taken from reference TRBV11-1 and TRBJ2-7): EAEVAQSPRYKITEKSQAVAFWCDPISGHATLYWYRQILGQGPELLVQFQDESVVDDSQLPKDRFSAERLKGVDSTLKIQPAELGDSAMYLCASSTRQELYEQYFGPGTRLTVT.

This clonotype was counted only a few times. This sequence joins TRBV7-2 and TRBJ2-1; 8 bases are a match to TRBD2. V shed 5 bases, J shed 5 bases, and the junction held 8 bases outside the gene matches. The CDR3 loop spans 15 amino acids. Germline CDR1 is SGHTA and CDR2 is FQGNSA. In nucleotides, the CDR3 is TGTGCCAGCAGCCCGGCGAGGACTAGCAACAATGAGCAGTTCTTC. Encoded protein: CASSPARTSNNEQFF.

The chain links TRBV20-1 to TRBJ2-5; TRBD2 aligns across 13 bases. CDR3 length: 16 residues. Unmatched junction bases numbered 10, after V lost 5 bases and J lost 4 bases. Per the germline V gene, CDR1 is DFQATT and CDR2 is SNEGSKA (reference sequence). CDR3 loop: CSALGTSGRATETQYF. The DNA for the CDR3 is TGCAGTGCTTTGGGTACTAGCGGGAGGGCCACAGAGACCCAGTACTTC.

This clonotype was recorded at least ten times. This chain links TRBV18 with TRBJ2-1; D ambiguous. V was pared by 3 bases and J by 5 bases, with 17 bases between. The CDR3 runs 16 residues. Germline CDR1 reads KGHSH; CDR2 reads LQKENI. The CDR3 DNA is TGTGCCAGCTCACCTGATCTTTCGGGTAGTCACAATGAGCAGTTCTTC. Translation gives CASSPDLSGSHNEQFF.

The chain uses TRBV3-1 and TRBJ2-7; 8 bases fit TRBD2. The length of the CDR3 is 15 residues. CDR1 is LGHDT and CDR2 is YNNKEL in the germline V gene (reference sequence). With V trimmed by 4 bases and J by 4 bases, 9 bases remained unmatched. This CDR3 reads CASSPPGGAKYEQYF. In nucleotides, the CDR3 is TGTGCCAGCAGCCCCCCGGGGGGGGCCAAGTACGAGCAGTACTTC.

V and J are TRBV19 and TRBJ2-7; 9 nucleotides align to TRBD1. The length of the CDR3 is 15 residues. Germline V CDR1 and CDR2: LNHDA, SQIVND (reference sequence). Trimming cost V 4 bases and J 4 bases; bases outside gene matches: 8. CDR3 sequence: CASSTTGGRWYEQYF. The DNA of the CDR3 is TGTGCCAGTAGTACCACAGGGGGCCGATGGTACGAGCAGTACTTC.

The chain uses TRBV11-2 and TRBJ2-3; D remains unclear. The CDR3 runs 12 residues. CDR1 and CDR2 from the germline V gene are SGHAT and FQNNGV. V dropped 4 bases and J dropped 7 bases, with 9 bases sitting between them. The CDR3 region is CASSSTPNTQYF. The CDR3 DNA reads TGTGCCAGCAGCTCCACCCCCAATACGCAGTATTTT. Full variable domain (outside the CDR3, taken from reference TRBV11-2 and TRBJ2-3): EAGVAQSPRYKIIEKRQSVAFWCNPISGHATLYWYQQILGQGPKLLIQFQNNGVVDDSQLPKDRFSAERLKGVDSTLKIQPAKLEDSAVYLCASSSTPNTQYFGPGTRLTVL.

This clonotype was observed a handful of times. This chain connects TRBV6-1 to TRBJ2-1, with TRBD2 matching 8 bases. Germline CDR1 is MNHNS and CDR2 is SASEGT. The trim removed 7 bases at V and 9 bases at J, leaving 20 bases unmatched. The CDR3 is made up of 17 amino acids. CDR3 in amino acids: CASTPPGLAFSGGEQFF. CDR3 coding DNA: TGTGCCAGCACCCCACCAGGACTAGCTTTTTCTGGTGGTGAGCAGTTCTTC.

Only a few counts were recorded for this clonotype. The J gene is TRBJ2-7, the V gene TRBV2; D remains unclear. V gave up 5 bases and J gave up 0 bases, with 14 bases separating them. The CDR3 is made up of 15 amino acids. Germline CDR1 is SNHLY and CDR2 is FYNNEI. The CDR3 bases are TGTGCCAGCAGTAAGATCCCAACAAGCTCCTACGAGCAGTACTTC. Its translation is CASSKIPTSSYEQYF.